A selection of T cell receptor beta chains follows, all from one sample in a study of blood T cell repertoires in COVID-19. TCRdb's copy holds only in-frame clones and misses some; the assay was immunoSEQ multiplex PCR. The sample lists around 190,000 clones, 83% occurring once. The sequenced sample was peripheral blood. These receptors all come from a woman aged 70 to 79 with COVID-19, enrolled during active disease. CDR3s include the opening cysteine and the closing phenylalanine or tryptophan. Each record gives: CDR3 length, D gene, clone size, J gene, V gene, CDR3 DNA, CDR3 protein. D genes are given only for firm matches. A row's size may be missing; if present it is once, few, many or a size class.

cdr3_length: 14; d_call: TRBD1; clone_size: NA; j_call: TRBJ2-5; v_call: TRBV7-9; cdr3_nt: TGTGCCAGCAGCTCCCGGACAGGGCAAGAGACCCAGTACTTC; cdr3_aa: CASSSRTGQETQYF
cdr3_length: 16; d_call: TRBD1; clone_size: NA; j_call: TRBJ1-4; v_call: TRBV28; cdr3_nt: TGTGCCAGCAGTCGTTGGGGGACAGCGTCTAATGAAAAACTGTTTTTT; cdr3_aa: CASSRWGTASNEKLFF
cdr3_length: 15; d_call: TRBD1; clone_size: NA; j_call: TRBJ2-4; v_call: TRBV28; cdr3_nt: TGTGCCAGCAGCGCCCTGGGGACAGAACAAAACATTCAGTACTTC; cdr3_aa: CASSALGTEQNIQYF
cdr3_length: 16; d_call: TRBD1; clone_size: NA; j_call: TRBJ2-5; v_call: TRBV2; cdr3_nt: TGTGCCAGCAGAAAAAATCCGGGACAGGGTCCAGAGACCCAGTACTTC; cdr3_aa: CASRKNPGQGPETQYF
cdr3_length: 12; d_call: NA; clone_size: NA; j_call: TRBJ2-1; v_call: TRBV7-2; cdr3_nt: TGTGCCAGCAGCTTGGACAGCGATGAGCAGTTCTTC; cdr3_aa: CASSLDSDEQFF
cdr3_length: 17; d_call: TRBD2; clone_size: few; j_call: TRBJ2-5; v_call: TRBV14; cdr3_nt: TGTGCCAGCAGCTCCGGGACTAGCGGGCCTAAACGGGAGACCCAGTACTTC; cdr3_aa: CASSSGTSGPKRETQYF
cdr3_length: 15; d_call: TRBD2; clone_size: NA; j_call: TRBJ2-1; v_call: TRBV7-9; cdr3_nt: TGTGCCAGCAGCTATCAGAGTCTAGCGGGAGTGGAGCAGTTCTTC; cdr3_aa: CASSYQSLAGVEQFF
cdr3_length: 14; d_call: NA; clone_size: once; j_call: TRBJ1-5; v_call: TRBV24-1; cdr3_nt: TGTGCCACCAGTTCTGAACACGCCAATCAGCCCCAGCATTTT; cdr3_aa: CATSSEHANQPQHF
cdr3_length: 16; d_call: TRBD1; clone_size: NA; j_call: TRBJ2-7; v_call: TRBV3-1/TRBV3-2; cdr3_nt: TGTGCCAGCAGCCCACCCCCCGGACAGGGAACCTACGAGCAGTACTTC; cdr3_aa: CASSPPPGQGTYEQYF
cdr3_length: 15; d_call: TRBD1; clone_size: NA; j_call: TRBJ1-2; v_call: TRBV14; cdr3_nt: TGTGCCAGCAGCCCTGCCGGGACAGCTAACTATGGCTACACCTTC; cdr3_aa: CASSPAGTANYGYTF
cdr3_length: 15; d_call: TRBD2; clone_size: NA; j_call: TRBJ2-7; v_call: TRBV6-5; cdr3_nt: TGTGCCAGCACCTTGACTAGCGGGAGCTCCTACGAGCAGTACTTC; cdr3_aa: CASTLTSGSSYEQYF
cdr3_length: 12; d_call: NA; clone_size: NA; j_call: TRBJ2-7; v_call: TRBV5-6; cdr3_nt: TGTGCCAGCAGCCAGGCGGCGGGAATGCAGTACTTC; cdr3_aa: CASSQAAGMQYF
cdr3_length: 14; d_call: TRBD1; clone_size: once; j_call: TRBJ1-1; v_call: TRBV6-6; cdr3_nt: TGTGCCAGCAGTACCGGGACAGGGTTGGGTGAAGCTTTCTTT; cdr3_aa: CASSTGTGLGEAFF
cdr3_length: 15; d_call: NA; clone_size: NA; j_call: TRBJ2-3; v_call: TRBV5-1; cdr3_nt: TGCGCCAGCAGCAGGCGTGCGGGGGCTGGAGATACGCAGTATTTT; cdr3_aa: CASSRRAGAGDTQYF
cdr3_length: 15; d_call: TRBD1; clone_size: NA; j_call: TRBJ1-4; v_call: TRBV7-9; cdr3_nt: TGTGCCAGCAGCTTAGGGGACAGGGCTAATGAAAAACTGTTTTTT; cdr3_aa: CASSLGDRANEKLFF
cdr3_length: 13; d_call: NA; clone_size: NA; j_call: TRBJ1-4; v_call: TRBV12-3/TRBV12-4; cdr3_nt: TGTGCCAGCAGTTTAGACGGGGGGGAAAAACTGTTTTTT; cdr3_aa: CASSLDGGEKLFF
cdr3_length: 16; d_call: NA; clone_size: NA; j_call: TRBJ2-2; v_call: TRBV7-2; cdr3_nt: TGTGCCAGCAGCCTAAAGTTAACAGGGTCCGCCGGGGAGCTGTTTTTT; cdr3_aa: CASSLKLTGSAGELFF
cdr3_length: 12; d_call: NA; clone_size: NA; j_call: TRBJ2-5; v_call: TRBV6-5; cdr3_nt: TGTGCCAGCCACGGAGTTGCAGAGACCCAGTACTTC; cdr3_aa: CASHGVAETQYF
cdr3_length: 14; d_call: NA; clone_size: NA; j_call: TRBJ1-6; v_call: TRBV18; cdr3_nt: TGTGCCAGCTCACCCACGGACAGCTCTTCACCCCTCCACTTT; cdr3_aa: CASSPTDSSSPLHF
cdr3_length: 14; d_call: TRBD1; clone_size: NA; j_call: TRBJ2-7; v_call: TRBV4-3; cdr3_nt: TGCGCCAGCAGCCAAGAGGACAGGGCGTACGAGCAGTACTTC; cdr3_aa: CASSQEDRAYEQYF
cdr3_length: 15; d_call: NA; clone_size: NA; j_call: TRBJ2-5; v_call: TRBV9; cdr3_nt: TGTGCCAGCAGCGTAGCTACGGGTAGGATAGAGACCCAGTACTTC; cdr3_aa: CASSVATGRIETQYF
cdr3_length: 11; d_call: NA; clone_size: few; j_call: TRBJ2-5; v_call: TRBV28; cdr3_nt: TGTGCCAGCAGTTACAGAGAGACCCAGTACTTC; cdr3_aa: CASSYRETQYF
cdr3_length: 17; d_call: TRBD1; clone_size: NA; j_call: TRBJ1-1; v_call: TRBV19; cdr3_nt: TGTGCCAGTAGTGTGAACCGTCGCGGACAGGGGAACACTGAAGCTTTCTTT; cdr3_aa: CASSVNRRGQGNTEAFF
cdr3_length: 15; d_call: TRBD2; clone_size: NA; j_call: TRBJ2-1; v_call: TRBV9; cdr3_nt: TGTGCCAGCAGCGTGGGACTAGCGGGAGAGGGTGAGCAGTTCTTC; cdr3_aa: CASSVGLAGEGEQFF
cdr3_length: 15; d_call: TRBD1; clone_size: NA; j_call: TRBJ1-1; v_call: TRBV14; cdr3_nt: TGTGCCAGCAGCCAAGTACAGGGGGAAGAGACAAAAGCTTTCTTT; cdr3_aa: CASSQVQGEETKAFF
cdr3_length: 15; d_call: NA; clone_size: NA; j_call: TRBJ1-4; v_call: TRBV2; cdr3_nt: TGTGCCAGCAGTGAAGAAGGGACAACGAATGAAAAACTGTTTTTT; cdr3_aa: CASSEEGTTNEKLFF
cdr3_length: 14; d_call: NA; clone_size: NA; j_call: TRBJ1-2; v_call: TRBV19; cdr3_nt: TGTGCCAGTAGTCCTAAACAACAGGGAGCCGGCTACACCTTC; cdr3_aa: CASSPKQQGAGYTF
cdr3_length: 18; d_call: TRBD2; clone_size: NA; j_call: TRBJ2-3; v_call: TRBV6-2/TRBV6-3; cdr3_nt: TGTGCCAGCAGTTCCACCGGGACTAGCGGGACCAGCACAGATACGCAGTATTTT; cdr3_aa: CASSSTGTSGTSTDTQYF
cdr3_length: 14; d_call: TRBD1; clone_size: NA; j_call: TRBJ1-1; v_call: TRBV6-2/TRBV6-3; cdr3_nt: TGTGCCAGCAGTTACCGGGACAGGGTCGCTGAAGCTTTCTTT; cdr3_aa: CASSYRDRVAEAFF
cdr3_length: 11; d_call: NA; clone_size: NA; j_call: TRBJ2-5; v_call: TRBV20-1; cdr3_nt: TGCAGTGCGGGGGGAGATGAGACCCAGTACTTC; cdr3_aa: CSAGGDETQYF
cdr3_length: 14; d_call: TRBD2; clone_size: NA; j_call: TRBJ2-7; v_call: TRBV9; cdr3_nt: TGTGCCAGCAGCGCCTCGACTAGCGGGAACGAGCAGTACTTC; cdr3_aa: CASSASTSGNEQYF
cdr3_length: 15; d_call: TRBD2; clone_size: NA; j_call: TRBJ2-1; v_call: TRBV30; cdr3_nt: TGTGCCTGGAGTCCACTAGCGGGAGGGTCCAATGAGCAGTTCTTC; cdr3_aa: CAWSPLAGGSNEQFF
cdr3_length: 15; d_call: NA; clone_size: NA; j_call: TRBJ2-1; v_call: TRBV18; cdr3_nt: TGTGCCAGCTCACCATACTCCCTTTCCTACAATGAGCAGTTCTTC; cdr3_aa: CASSPYSLSYNEQFF
cdr3_length: 15; d_call: NA; clone_size: NA; j_call: TRBJ1-3; v_call: TRBV6-5; cdr3_nt: TGTGCCAGCAGTTACACACCCAACGTAGGAAACACCATATATTTT; cdr3_aa: CASSYTPNVGNTIYF
cdr3_length: 15; d_call: TRBD2; clone_size: NA; j_call: TRBJ2-7; v_call: TRBV27; cdr3_nt: TGTGCCAGCAGTTTCGGGACTAGCGGCATCTACGAGCAGTACTTC; cdr3_aa: CASSFGTSGIYEQYF
cdr3_length: 17; d_call: NA; clone_size: NA; j_call: TRBJ2-6; v_call: TRBV11-2; cdr3_nt: TGTGCCAGCAGCTTAGTTTCCCAGGGCTCTGGGGCCAACGTCCTGACTTTC; cdr3_aa: CASSLVSQGSGANVLTF
cdr3_length: 10; d_call: NA; clone_size: few; j_call: TRBJ1-1; v_call: TRBV29-1; cdr3_nt: TGCAGCGTTGAAAGCTCTGAAGCTTTCTTT; cdr3_aa: CSVESSEAFF
cdr3_length: 15; d_call: TRBD1; clone_size: once; j_call: TRBJ2-1; v_call: TRBV10-3; cdr3_nt: TGTGCCATCAGTGAGGGAGGGACAGGGCGCCGTGAGCAGTTCTTC; cdr3_aa: CAISEGGTGRREQFF
cdr3_length: 14; d_call: NA; clone_size: NA; j_call: TRBJ2-7; v_call: TRBV19; cdr3_nt: TGTGCCAGTAGCACTACGGGAGCCTCCTACGAGCAGTACTTC; cdr3_aa: CASSTTGASYEQYF
cdr3_length: 11; d_call: NA; clone_size: once; j_call: TRBJ2-1; v_call: TRBV29-1; cdr3_nt: TGCAGCGTTTACTCCCCTAATGAGCAGTTCTTC; cdr3_aa: CSVYSPNEQFF
cdr3_length: 16; d_call: NA; clone_size: once; j_call: TRBJ2-5; v_call: TRBV13; cdr3_nt: TGTGCCAGCAGCTTAAACAGGGGAGGACTTAGGGAGACCCAGTACTTC; cdr3_aa: CASSLNRGGLRETQYF
cdr3_length: 15; d_call: NA; clone_size: NA; j_call: TRBJ2-6; v_call: TRBV15; cdr3_nt: TGTGCCACCAGCAGGCCAGGGTCTGGGGCCAACGTCCTGACTTTC; cdr3_aa: CATSRPGSGANVLTF
cdr3_length: 11; d_call: NA; clone_size: few; j_call: TRBJ1-3; v_call: TRBV30; cdr3_nt: TGTGTAGTGGGGTGGAGGAACACCATATATTTT; cdr3_aa: CVVGWRNTIYF
cdr3_length: 13; d_call: NA; clone_size: NA; j_call: TRBJ1-5; v_call: TRBV3-1/TRBV3-2; cdr3_nt: TGTGCCAGCAGCGCACGCACGGATCAGCCCCAGCATTTT; cdr3_aa: CASSARTDQPQHF
cdr3_length: 14; d_call: NA; clone_size: NA; j_call: TRBJ1-5; v_call: TRBV10-3; cdr3_nt: TGTGCCGTCGGGGGGGGGAATAGCAATCAGCCCCAGCATTTT; cdr3_aa: CAVGGGNSNQPQHF
cdr3_length: 15; d_call: NA; clone_size: NA; j_call: TRBJ2-1; v_call: TRBV19; cdr3_nt: TGTGCCAGTAGTATATCTGCTAGCCGGTACAATGAGCAGTTCTTC; cdr3_aa: CASSISASRYNEQFF
cdr3_length: 15; d_call: TRBD1; clone_size: NA; j_call: TRBJ1-1; v_call: TRBV27; cdr3_nt: TGTGCCAGCAGTCCGCAAGGGGGCAGGCGCACTGAAGCTTTCTTT; cdr3_aa: CASSPQGGRRTEAFF
cdr3_length: 13; d_call: NA; clone_size: NA; j_call: TRBJ1-2; v_call: TRBV28; cdr3_nt: TGTGCCAGCAGTCCTCAACAGGGCTTCGGCTACACCTTC; cdr3_aa: CASSPQQGFGYTF
cdr3_length: 14; d_call: NA; clone_size: NA; j_call: TRBJ2-1; v_call: TRBV21-1; cdr3_nt: TGTGCCAGCAGCAAAGAGGTCCGGGGAACGAAACAGTTCTTC; cdr3_aa: CASSKEVRGTKQFF